This TCR beta chain was captured in a study of blood T cells in healthy people across ages. The CDR3 runs to 18 residues. Trimming pared 2 bases from V and 0 bases from J, leaving 17 bases between. A second PCR of about 6 to 11 cycles used a sample-barcoded 5' primer and a J-beta primer mix. TCRdb re-analysed the 5' RACE reads in MiXCR, keeping a single row per CDR3 protein. Of 1.8 million or so distinct CDR3 sequences in the sample, 35% to 50% are singletons; the top ten hold 23%. There are a few counts of this clonotype. The clonotype originates from a human donor in good health. The sample was blood. J is TRBJ2-4 and V is TRBV12-3 or TRBV12-4; possible D gene TRBD1, 5 bases. This chain's CDR3 is CASSLRGLRTVAKNIQYF. Written as DNA, the CDR3 is TGTGCCAGCAGTTTAAGGGGCTTGCGGACGGTAGCCAAAAACATTCAGTACTTC.